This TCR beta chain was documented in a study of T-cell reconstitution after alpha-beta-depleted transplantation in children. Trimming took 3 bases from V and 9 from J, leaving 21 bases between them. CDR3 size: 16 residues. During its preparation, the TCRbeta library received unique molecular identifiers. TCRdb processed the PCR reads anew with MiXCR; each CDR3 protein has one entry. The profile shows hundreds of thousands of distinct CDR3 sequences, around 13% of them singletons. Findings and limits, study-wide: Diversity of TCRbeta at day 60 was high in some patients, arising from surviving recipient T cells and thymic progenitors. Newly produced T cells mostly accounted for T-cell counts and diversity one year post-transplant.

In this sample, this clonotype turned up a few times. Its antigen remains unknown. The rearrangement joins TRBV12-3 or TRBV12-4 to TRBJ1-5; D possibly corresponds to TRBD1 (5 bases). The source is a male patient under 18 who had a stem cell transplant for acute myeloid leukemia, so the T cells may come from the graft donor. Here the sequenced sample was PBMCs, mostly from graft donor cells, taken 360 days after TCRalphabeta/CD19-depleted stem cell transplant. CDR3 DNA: TGTGCCAGCAGTTTTAGGGGCCGGGACTCCAATAGGCCCCAGCATTTT. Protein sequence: CASSFRGRDSNRPQHF.